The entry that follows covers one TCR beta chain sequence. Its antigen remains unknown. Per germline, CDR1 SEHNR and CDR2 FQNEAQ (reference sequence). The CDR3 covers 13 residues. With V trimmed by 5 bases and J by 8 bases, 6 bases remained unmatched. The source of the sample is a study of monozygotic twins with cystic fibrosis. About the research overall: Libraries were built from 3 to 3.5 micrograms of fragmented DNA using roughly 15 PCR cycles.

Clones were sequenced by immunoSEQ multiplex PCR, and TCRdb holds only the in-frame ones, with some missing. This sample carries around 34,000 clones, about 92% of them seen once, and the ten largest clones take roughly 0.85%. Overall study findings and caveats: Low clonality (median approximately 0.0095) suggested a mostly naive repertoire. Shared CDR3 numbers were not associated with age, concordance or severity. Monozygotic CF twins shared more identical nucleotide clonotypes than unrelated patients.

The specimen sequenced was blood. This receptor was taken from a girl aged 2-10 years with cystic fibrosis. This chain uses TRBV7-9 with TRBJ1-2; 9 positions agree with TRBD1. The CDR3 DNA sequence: TGTGCCAGCAGCCAAGGACAGGGGAACGGCTACACCTTC. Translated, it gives CASSQGQGNGYTF.